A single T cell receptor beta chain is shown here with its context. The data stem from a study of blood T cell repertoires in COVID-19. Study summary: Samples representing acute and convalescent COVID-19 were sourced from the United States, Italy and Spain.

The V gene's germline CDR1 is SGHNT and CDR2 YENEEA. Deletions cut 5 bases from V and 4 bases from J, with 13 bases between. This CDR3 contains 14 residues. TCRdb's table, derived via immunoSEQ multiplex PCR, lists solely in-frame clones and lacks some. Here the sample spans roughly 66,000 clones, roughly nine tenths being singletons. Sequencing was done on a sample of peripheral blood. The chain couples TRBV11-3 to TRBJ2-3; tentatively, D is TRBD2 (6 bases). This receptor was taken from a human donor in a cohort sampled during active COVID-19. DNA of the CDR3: TGTGCCAGCAGCGCGGGGCCCCCCCCAGATACGCAGTATTTT. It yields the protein CASSAGPPPDTQYF.